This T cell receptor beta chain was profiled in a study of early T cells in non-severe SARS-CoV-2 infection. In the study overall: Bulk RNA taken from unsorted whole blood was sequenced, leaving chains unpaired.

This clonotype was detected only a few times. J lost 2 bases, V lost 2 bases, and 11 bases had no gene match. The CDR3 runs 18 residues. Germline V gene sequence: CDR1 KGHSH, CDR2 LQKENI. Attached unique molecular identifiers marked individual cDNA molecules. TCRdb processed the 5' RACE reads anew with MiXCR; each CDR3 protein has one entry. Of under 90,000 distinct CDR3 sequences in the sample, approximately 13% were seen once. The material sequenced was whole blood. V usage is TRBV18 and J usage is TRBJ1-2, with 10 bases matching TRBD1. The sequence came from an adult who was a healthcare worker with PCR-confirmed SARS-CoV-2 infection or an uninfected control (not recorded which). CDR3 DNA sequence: TGTGCCAGCTCACCAGCTCTGGGTCGGGACAGGGGAAACTATGGCTACACCTTC. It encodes CASSPALGRDRGNYGYTF.